A single sample gave rise to the 11 T cell receptor beta chains below, sequenced in a study of OX40 agonist ivuxolimab in advanced cancers. Method: immunoSEQ multiplex PCR; TCRdb's copy keeps in-frame clones and lacks some. The table records approximately 74,000 clones, 85% to 90% of them present only once. The specimen comprised CD4+ or CD8+ T cells sorted from blood, sampled in a trial of the OX40 agonist ivuxolimab. The source of these receptors is an adult with an advanced solid tumor such as melanoma, head and neck, liver or kidney cancer.

The chain joins TRBV5-6 to TRBJ2-2; 8 nucleotides match TRBD1. J gave up 1 base and V 2 bases, and 4 bases lay outside the gene matches. The CDR3 runs 16 residues. Per germline, CDR1 SGHDT and CDR2 YYEEEE. The CDR3 here is CASSLYDRGNTGELFF. For the CDR3, the DNA is TGTGCCAGCAGCTTATACGACAGGGGGAACACCGGGGAGCTGTTTTTT.

The chain couples TRBV10-2 to TRBJ2-5; D gene ambiguous. Trimming shortened V by 8 bases and J by 4 bases, and 14 bases separated the two germline ends. The CDR3 is made up of 13 amino acids. Germline V gene lookup returns CDR1 WSHSY and CDR2 SAAADI. The CDR3: CASRLGLGETQYF. CDR3 in DNA: TGCGCCAGCCGTCTAGGGCTTGGAGAGACCCAGTACTTC.

For the CDR3, the DNA is TGTGCCAGCAGCCCTTCCACCTCGGGAACTAATCAGCCCCAGCATTTT. Residues: CASSPSTSGTNQPQHF. This rearrangement joins TRBV4-2 to TRBJ1-5, with unresolved D. The CDR3 length is 16 residues. V lost 4 bases, J lost 4 bases, and 17 bases lay in between. Germline V lookup: CDR1 LGHNA, CDR2 YNFKEQ.

V gene TRBV4-1 combines with J gene TRBJ2-7, with TRBD2 matching over 13 bases. With 5 bases clipped from V and 5 bases from J, the junction kept 3 bases outside the gene matches. This CDR3 has 14 amino acids. Germline-derived CDR1 and CDR2 are MGHRA and YSYEKL. For the CDR3, the DNA is TGCGCCAGCAGCGGGACTAGCGGGATTCACGAGCAGTACTTC. It is translated as CASSGTSGIHEQYF.

This sequence joins TRBV5-1 and TRBJ2-1; 9 bases fit TRBD2. J was trimmed by 6 bases and V by 0 bases; bases with no gene match: 4. The CDR3 spans 15 residues. Per germline, CDR1 SGHRS and CDR2 YFSETQ. The CDR3 DNA reads TGCGCCAGCAGCTTGGTGGCGGGAGGGTTCAATGAGCAGTTCTTC. As protein: CASSLVAGGFNEQFF. Supplemented by reference TRBV5-1 and TRBJ2-1, the full variable domain reads KAGVTQTPRYLIKTRGQQVTLSCSPISGHRSVSWYQQTPGQGLQFLFEYFSETQRNKGNFPGRFSGRQFSNSRSEMNVSTLELGDSALYLCASSLVAGGFNEQFFGPGTRLTVL.

The chain uses TRBV19 and TRBJ2-7, with 9 bases that match TRBD2. The CDR3 covers 15 residues. Germline V lookup: CDR1 LNHDA, CDR2 SQIVND (reference sequence). V dropped 0 bases and J dropped 9; count of bases not matched to a gene: 9. The chain's CDR3 is CASSIDPRLAALQYF. CDR3 DNA: TGTGCCAGTAGTATAGACCCGAGACTAGCGGCTTTGCAGTACTTC.

The V call is TRBV29-1, the J call TRBJ2-3; D not certain. The V gene's germline CDR1 is SQVTM and CDR2 ANQGSEA. This CDR3 comprises 11 residues. Between the trimmed V and J ends, which lost 4 bases and 4 bases, there was a span of 6 bases. The CDR3 sequence is CSVALADTQYF. In DNA, the CDR3 is TGCAGCGTTGCCCTCGCAGATACGCAGTATTTT.

The chain recombines TRBV29-1 with TRBJ2-2, with TRBD2 matching 9 bases. Germline V gene data show CDR1 as SQVTM and CDR2 as ANQGSEA. The CDR3 covers 15 residues. The J segment lost 6 bases and the V segment lost 1 base, leaving 6 bases of the junction unmatched. The CDR3 region is CSVEVAGEVPGELFF. The DNA for the CDR3 is TGCAGCGTTGAAGTAGCGGGAGAGGTCCCCGGGGAGCTGTTTTTT.

V and J are TRBV4-2 and TRBJ2-3; 8 bases are shared with TRBD2. This CDR3 has 15 amino acids. Germline assignment: CDR1 LGHNA and CDR2 YNFKEQ. V shed 3 bases and J 3 bases; nucleotides not matched to a gene: 5. The CDR3 nucleotides read TGTGCCAGCAGCCATTCTGGACTAGCTACAGATACGCAGTATTTT. As protein: CASSHSGLATDTQYF.

The chain links TRBV28 to TRBJ2-7; tentatively, D is TRBD2 (6 bases). The CDR3 is 15 amino acids. The V gene's germline CDR1 is MDHEN and CDR2 SYDVKM. Trimming took 7 bases from V and 3 from J, leaving 19 bases between them. The CDR3 spells CASISVGSGSYEQYF. CDR3 bases: TGTGCCAGCATTTCGGTCGGGAGTGGGAGCTACGAGCAGTACTTC.

This clone was recorded once. The V gene is TRBV6-1, the J gene TRBJ2-1; D gene ambiguous. The V and J ends lost 6 bases and 9 bases respectively, with 21 bases between them. There are 15 residues in the CDR3. Per germline, CDR1 MNHNS and CDR2 SASEGT. This CDR3 is CASSYTLDHKAEQFF. The CDR3 region has the DNA TGTGCCAGCAGCTACACTCTTGACCACAAGGCTGAGCAGTTCTTC.